A single sample is the source of the 32 T cell receptor beta chains below, sequenced in a study of T cell responses to AZD1222 COVID-19 vaccine. Libraries were prepared by immunoSEQ multiplex PCR; TCRdb keeps only in-frame clonotypes and omits some of them. The sample lists 150,000 to 200,000 clones, just under 95% occurring once. The sequencing used peripheral blood, collected on day 0 of AZD1222 vaccination. These receptor sequences come from an adult in good health.

This chain connects TRBV19 to TRBJ1-1; possible D gene TRBD1, 6 bases. Trimming shortened V by 6 bases and J by 1 base, and 12 bases separated the two germline ends. CDR3 size: 14 residues. Per germline, CDR1 LNHDA and CDR2 SQIVND (reference sequence). The CDR3 reads CASSRQAQNTEAFF. CDR3 nucleotide sequence: TGTGCCAGTAGCCGACAGGCACAGAACACTGAAGCTTTCTTT.

The chain carries TRBV6-4 and TRBJ1-6, with TRBD1 as a possible D gene (5 bases). In germline, CDR1 is MRHNA, CDR2 SNTAGT. This CDR3 is built from 14 residues. V gave up 2 bases and J gave up 7 bases, with 9 bases separating them. In DNA form, the CDR3 reads TGTGCCAGCAGTGACGGGCCAGGGAATTCACCCCTCCACTTT. Residues: CASSDGPGNSPLHF.

The rearrangement joins TRBV6-5 to TRBJ1-2; D unresolved. The CDR3 covers 15 residues. V dropped 5 bases and J dropped 8 bases, with 21 bases sitting between them. Germline V gene lookup returns CDR1 MNHEY and CDR2 SVGAGI. The CDR3 nucleotides read TGTGCCAGCAGTCTCCCGTTCGGTAGCGCTTCCGGCTACACCTTC. Translated: CASSLPFGSASGYTF.

The V gene is TRBV7-9, the J gene TRBJ1-2; D is perhaps TRBD1 (6 bases). This CDR3 region has 13 residues. Looked up from germline, CDR1 is SEHNR and CDR2 is FQNEAQ (reference sequence). V was shortened by 2 bases and J by 8 bases, with 12 bases between the two germline ends. Written as DNA, the CDR3 is TGTGCCAGCAGCTTATTCGGGGGCGACGGCTACACCTTC. It codes for CASSLFGGDGYTF.

The chain joins TRBV2 to TRBJ1-5; 7 nucleotides match TRBD1. The CDR3 extends over 13 amino acids. Germline CDR1 SNHLY, CDR2 FYNNEI. The V segment lost 7 bases and the J segment 6 bases; nucleotides outside the gene matches: 6. The CDR3 DNA sequence: TGTGCCAGCAAGGAGACAGGGTTTCAGCCCCAGCATTTT. Protein product: CASKETGFQPQHF.

The chain uses TRBV5-6 and TRBJ1-3; a possible D gene is TRBD1 (5 bases). V was clipped by 3 bases and J by 4 bases, with 17 bases between them. CDR3 size: 16 residues. The germline V gene has CDR1 SGHDT and CDR2 YYEEEE. The CDR3 DNA is TGTGCCAGCAGCTGGAGACCGCAGGGTAGGGGAAACACCATATATTTT. Its protein product is CASSWRPQGRGNTIYF.

This chain links TRBV11-3 with TRBJ2-2, with 10 bases matching TRBD1. Germline V gene sequence: CDR1 SGHNT, CDR2 YENEEA. The CDR3 length is 16 residues. V trimming: 3 bases; J trimming: 6 bases; junction bases outside the gene matches: 7. The CDR3 spells CASSFSGQGGAGELFF. The CDR3 nucleotides are TGTGCCAGCAGCTTTTCTGGACAGGGGGGGGCCGGGGAGCTGTTTTTT.

This clone was counted once. J is TRBJ2-3 and V is TRBV6-5; 8 nucleotides agree with TRBD1. The CDR3 contains 14 residues. Trimming cost V 11 bases and J 2 bases; bases outside gene matches: 9. Germline V gene sequence: CDR1 MNHEY, CDR2 SVGAGI. The CDR3 spells CAAKTGEATDTQYF. CDR3 in DNA: TGTGCCGCCAAGACAGGGGAAGCCACAGATACGCAGTATTTT.

This chain joins TRBV28 and TRBJ2-1; 8 positions match TRBD2. Trimming removed 3 bases from V and 4 bases from J; junction bases left unmatched: 2. The CDR3 contains 14 residues. Germline-derived CDR1 and CDR2 are MDHEN and SYDVKM. CDR3 nucleotides: TGTGCCAGCAGTTTGACGGGGGGGTACAATGAGCAGTTCTTC. Translated, it gives CASSLTGGYNEQFF.

V is TRBV10-2 and J is TRBJ2-1; 10 bases agree with TRBD2. J lost 5 bases, V lost 2 bases, and 9 bases had no gene match. Germline V lookup: CDR1 WSHSY, CDR2 SAAADI. There are 17 residues in the CDR3. The CDR3 spells CASSELGQRGGHNEQFF. DNA for the CDR3: TGCGCCAGCAGTGAGCTGGGTCAGCGGGGGGGCCACAATGAGCAGTTCTTC.

CDR3 coding DNA: TGTGCCACGGACAGGGCGAACACCGGGGAGCTGTTTTTT. Amino acid sequence: CATDRANTGELFF. The chain links TRBV10-3 to TRBJ2-2, with 8 bases identical to TRBD1. CDR1 is ENHRY, CDR2 SYGVKD, per germline. J gave up 0 bases and V 10 bases, and 1 base lay outside the gene matches. This CDR3 is built from 13 residues.

CDR3 protein: CASSPSRGGYGYTF. The CDR3, as DNA: TGTGCCAGCAGTCCGAGCCGAGGGGGCTATGGCTACACCTTC. J is TRBJ1-2 and V is TRBV6-2 or TRBV6-3, with D maybe TRBD1 (6 bases). The CDR3 length is 14 residues. V was pared by 5 bases and J by 4 bases, with 14 bases between. The germline gives CDR1 MNHEY, CDR2 SVGEGT.

The V call is TRBV6-2 or TRBV6-3, the J call TRBJ1-2; no clear D gene. Trimming took off 2 bases at V and 8 bases at J, with 15 bases between the two ends. Germline V gives CDR1 MNHEY, CDR2 SVGEGT. The CDR3 contains 14 residues. The CDR3 loop reads CASSYADIGYGYTF. CDR3 coding DNA: TGTGCCAGCAGTTACGCCGATATAGGGTACGGCTACACCTTC.

The rearrangement uses TRBV11-2 and TRBJ2-2; 7 nucleotides align to TRBD2. J gave up 1 base and V 3 bases, and 8 bases lay outside the gene matches. This CDR3 region has 17 residues. The germline V gene has CDR1 SGHAT and CDR2 FQNNGV. The chain's CDR3 is CASSLHQAGKNTGELFF. CDR3 coding DNA: TGTGCCAGCAGCTTGCATCAAGCGGGGAAGAACACCGGGGAGCTGTTTTTT.

The CDR3 loop reads CASSLGRVGNQPQHF. CDR3 DNA sequence: TGTGCCAGCAGTTTAGGCAGGGTGGGCAATCAGCCCCAGCATTTT. The V call is TRBV28, the J call TRBJ1-5, with D maybe TRBD1 (5 bases). Between the trimmed V and J ends, which lost 2 bases and 2 bases, there was a span of 10 bases. This CDR3 has 15 residues. Germline loops: CDR1 MDHEN, CDR2 SYDVKM.

The rearrangement links TRBV5-4 to TRBJ1-5; D gene unclear. V was trimmed by 1 base and J by 0 bases, leaving 2 bases between them. The CDR3 loop spans 13 amino acids. Germline V lookup: CDR1 SGHNT, CDR2 YYREEE (reference sequence). This CDR3 reads CASSLNSNQPQHF. In nucleotides, the CDR3 is TGTGCCAGCAGCTTGAATAGCAATCAGCCCCAGCATTTT.

The CDR3 DNA follows: TGTGCCAGCAGCTCTTACGAATCCTACGCAGATACGCAGTATTTT. Residues: CASSSYESYADTQYF. This rearrangement joins TRBV7-8 to TRBJ2-3; D remains unclear. Germline V gene data show CDR1 as SGHVS and CDR2 as FQNEAQ. Trimming took 4 bases from V and 4 from J, leaving 15 bases between them. The CDR3 has 15 amino acids.

CDR3 region: CASTRTGSSDEKLFF. CDR3 bases: TGCGCCAGCACCCGCACGGGGTCAAGCGACGAAAAACTGTTTTTT. The V and J genes are TRBV5-1 and TRBJ1-4; no definite D call. Germline CDR1 reads SGHRS; CDR2 reads YFSETQ. V lost 6 bases and J 8 bases, leaving 20 bases between the germline ends. CDR3 size: 15 residues.

This chain joins TRBV9 and TRBJ2-3; 8 bases fit TRBD2. Germline V gene data show CDR1 as SGDLS and CDR2 as YYNGEE. The junction had 6 bases not matched to a gene; V was cut back by 0 bases and J by 3 bases. The CDR3 sequence is 16 residues long. CDR3 DNA: TGTGCCAGCAGCGTAGGGTCTAGCGGGTTAACAGATACGCAGTATTTT. Protein sequence: CASSVGSSGLTDTQYF.

The V and J genes are TRBV2 and TRBJ1-4; D possibly corresponds to TRBD1 (5 bases). The V gene lost 5 bases and the J gene lost 4 bases, with 17 bases spanning the gap. CDR1 is SNHLY, CDR2 FYNNEI, per germline. There are 16 residues in the CDR3. The CDR3 reads CASSNKLTAVNEKLFF. The CDR3 DNA is TGTGCCAGCAGTAATAAACTGACAGCTGTTAATGAAAAACTGTTTTTT.

The chain has TRBV20-1 and TRBJ1-1; no reliable D call. This CDR3 is built from 10 residues. Trimming shortened V by 0 bases and J by 12 bases, and 8 bases separated the two germline ends. From germline, CDR1 is DFQATT and CDR2 SNEGSKA (reference sequence). CDR3 DNA: TGCAGTGCTAGAGAGCAGGCAACTTTCTTT. Translated, it gives CSAREQATFF.

The V and J genes are TRBV28 and TRBJ2-1, with 7 positions matching TRBD1. V was clipped by 8 bases and J by 8 bases; unmatched bases: 9. The V gene's germline CDR1 is MDHEN and CDR2 SYDVKM. The CDR3 spans 13 residues. In DNA, the CDR3 is TGTGCCAGCTTCGACAGGGCCGCAGATGAGCAGTTCTTC. Its translation: CASFDRAADEQFF.

This chain connects TRBV5-1 to TRBJ2-5, with 7 bases that match TRBD1. CDR3 length equals 14 residues. Germline V gene data show CDR1 as SGHRS and CDR2 as YFSETQ. Losses at the gene ends were 5 bases for V and 1 base for J; bases not matched to a gene: 5. DNA of the CDR3: TGCGCCAGCAGACCTACAGGGGCCCAAGAGACCCAGTACTTC. Encoded protein: CASRPTGAQETQYF.

The table lists this clone with a count of one. The chain is built from TRBV25-1 and TRBJ1-4; TRBD1 aligns across 10 bases. With V trimmed by 4 bases and J by 0 bases, 5 bases remained unmatched. The CDR3 consists of 17 residues. The germline V gene encodes CDR1 MGHDK and CDR2 SYGVNS. DNA of the CDR3: TGTGCCAGCAGTGCACACGGACAGGGGGCAACTAATGAAAAACTGTTTTTT. Translating it yields CASSAHGQGATNEKLFF.

The chain has TRBV6-6 and TRBJ1-1, with TRBD1 as a possible D gene (5 bases). Germline loops: CDR1 MNHNY, CDR2 SVGAGI (reference sequence). This CDR3 has 14 residues. V was shortened by 1 base and J by 7 bases, with 13 bases between the two germline ends. CDR3 DNA sequence: TGTGCCAGCAGTTACTTCGGTCGGGGCGGTGAAGCTTTCTTT. This codes for CASSYFGRGGEAFF.

The chain employs TRBV19 and TRBJ1-1; D unresolved. V lost 7 bases and J 5 bases, leaving 17 bases between the germline ends. Looked up from germline, CDR1 is LNHDA and CDR2 is SQIVND (reference sequence). CDR3 length equals 14 residues. This CDR3 is CASTPSELETEAFF. In nucleotides, the CDR3 is TGTGCCAGTACTCCCTCTGAACTTGAAACTGAAGCTTTCTTT.

V gene TRBV18 combines with J gene TRBJ2-1; D not resolved. This CDR3 has 14 residues. CDR1 KGHSH and CDR2 LQKENI come from the germline V gene. Trimming took 1 base from V and 4 from J, leaving 8 bases between them. CDR3 protein: CASSPRAGYNEQFF. CDR3 bases: TGTGCCAGCTCACCACGTGCTGGATACAATGAGCAGTTCTTC.

The chain joins TRBV19 to TRBJ2-1; D possibly corresponds to TRBD2 (6 bases). CDR1 is LNHDA, CDR2 SQIVND, per germline (reference sequence). Deletions cut 5 bases from V and 2 bases from J, with 16 bases between. This CDR3 has 16 amino acids. The CDR3 region is CASSWETGEPYNEQFF. The CDR3, as DNA: TGTGCCAGTAGTTGGGAGACGGGGGAGCCCTACAATGAGCAGTTCTTC.

The rearrangement joins TRBV6-5 to TRBJ1-2; possibly TRBD1 for D (5 bases). V was cut by 0 bases and J by 5 bases, with 13 bases left in between. Germline-derived CDR1 and CDR2 are MNHEY and SVGAGI. This CDR3 comprises 15 residues. DNA for the CDR3: TGTGCCAGCAGTTACTCGGCGGGGGGGTTATATGGCTACACCTTC. It codes for CASSYSAGGLYGYTF.

The chain recombines TRBV7-8 with TRBJ1-6; 7 nucleotides agree with TRBD1. The V gene end was trimmed by 2 bases and the J gene end by 2 bases; junction bases not matched to a gene: 6. The CDR3 loop spans 17 amino acids. From germline, CDR1 is SGHVS and CDR2 FQNEAQ. The CDR3 region is CASSLYRQGTYNSPLHF. In DNA form, the CDR3 reads TGTGCCAGCAGCTTATATCGACAGGGTACCTATAATTCACCCCTCCACTTT.

This sequence joins TRBV6-5 and TRBJ2-2; D might be TRBD1 (6 bases). The CDR3 runs to 16 residues. CDR1 MNHEY and CDR2 SVGAGI come from the germline V gene. V lost 2 bases and J 5 bases, leaving 15 bases between the germline ends. CDR3 DNA sequence: TGTGCCAGCAGTTACCGGGGCAGGGGCGGTACCGGGGAGCTGTTTTTT. Its protein is CASSYRGRGGTGELFF.

This clone was seen a single time. CDR3 nucleotide sequence: TGTGCCAGCATTCCTGTCCCGGGGGCGTATGGCTACACCTTC. Its protein product is CASIPVPGAYGYTF. The V and J genes are TRBV2 and TRBJ1-2; tentatively, D is TRBD1 (6 bases). With 7 bases removed from V and 5 bases from J, the gap between germline ends came to 17 bases. Per germline, CDR1 SNHLY and CDR2 FYNNEI. This CDR3 has 14 residues. Full variable domain (outside the CDR3, taken from reference TRBV2 and TRBJ1-2): EPEVTQTPSHQVTQMGQEVILRCVPISNHLYFYWYRQILGQKVEFLVSFYNNEISEKSEIFDDQFSVERPDGSNFTLKIRSTKLEDSAMYFCASIPVPGAYGYTFGSGTRLTVV.